This entry describes one T cell receptor (beta chain). Its antigen is undetermined. This sample was taken from a study of cytomegalovirus exposure and HLA in healthy donors. Germline trimming cut 5 bases from V and 3 bases from J; bases unmatched to any gene: 3. The CDR3 has 13 residues. Germline loops: CDR1 SGHTA, CDR2 FQGTGA. PCR amplification relied on 60 Vbeta primers (plus 13 Jbeta primers). Assay used: immunoSEQ multiplex PCR; TCRdb lists only in-frame clones, some missing. This sample yields about 100,000 clones, of which about four fifths are seen a single time; 7.3% belongs to the top ten. General study results and limits: Relative to the roughly 640-donor mean, N-insertions were reportedly fewer in an Asian-associated ancestry cluster in a later analysis.

The sequence came from a man under 40 in good health and CMV-seronegative. Material: PBMCs. The chain couples TRBV7-3 to TRBJ1-1; TRBD1 agrees at 7 bases. The CDR3 reads CASSIQGDTEAFF. The CDR3 DNA sequence: TGTGCCAGCAGCATCCAGGGGGACACTGAAGCTTTCTTT.